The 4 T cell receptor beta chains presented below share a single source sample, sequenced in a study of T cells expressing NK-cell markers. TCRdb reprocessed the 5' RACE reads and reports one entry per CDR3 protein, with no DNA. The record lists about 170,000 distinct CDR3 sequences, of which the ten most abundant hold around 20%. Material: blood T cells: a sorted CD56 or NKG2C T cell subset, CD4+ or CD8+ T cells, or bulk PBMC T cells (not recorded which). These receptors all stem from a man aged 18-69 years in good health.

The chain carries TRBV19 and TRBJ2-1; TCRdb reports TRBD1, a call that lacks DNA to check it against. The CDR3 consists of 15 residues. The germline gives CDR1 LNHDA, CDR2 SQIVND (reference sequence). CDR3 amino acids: CASSIRGEIYNEQFF.

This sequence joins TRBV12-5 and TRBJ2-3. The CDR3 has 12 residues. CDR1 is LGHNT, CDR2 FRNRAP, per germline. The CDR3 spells CASGLYPNTQYF.

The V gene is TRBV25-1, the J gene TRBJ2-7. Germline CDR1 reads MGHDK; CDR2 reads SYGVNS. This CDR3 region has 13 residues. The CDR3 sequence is CASSDDISYEQYF.

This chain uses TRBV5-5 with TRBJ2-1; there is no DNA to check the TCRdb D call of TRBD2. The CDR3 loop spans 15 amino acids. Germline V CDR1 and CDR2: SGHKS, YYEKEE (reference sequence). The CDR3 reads CASSLGGGVENEQFF.